The rows below give T cell receptor beta chains drawn from one sample of a study of neurological immune-mediated disorders. TCRdb re-derived calls from the 5' RACE reads in MiXCR, one entry per CDR3 protein. The data contain some 16,000 distinct CDR3 sequences, about 20% of them singletons. What was sequenced was PBMCs. Source of these receptors: a man between 45 and 60 years old in good health. CDR3s include the opening cysteine and the closing phenylalanine or tryptophan. A D gene is named only where the DNA matches it firmly. For some rows the clone size is stated as once, few or many, or as a class when expanded; others skip it.

TRBD2 | TRBJ2-1 | 16 | TRBV27 | few | CASRLRGSGRLNEQFF | TGTGCCAGCAGATTACGGGGTAGCGGGAGATTGAATGAGCAGTTCTTC
- | TRBJ1-4 | 13 | TRBV15 | - | CATSRGLTEKLFF | TGTGCCACCAGCAGAGGCCTAACTGAAAAACTGTTTTTT
- | TRBJ1-4 | 17 | TRBV3-1 | - | CASSHRPLGSSNEKLFF | TGTGCCAGCAGCCACCGACCCTTGGGGAGTTCTAATGAAAAACTGTTTTTT
- | TRBJ1-1 | 15 | TRBV20-1 | medium-sized | CSAREVGGSYTEAFF | TGCAGTGCTAGAGAGGTTGGCGGGAGCTACACTGAAGCTTTCTTT
- | TRBJ1-5 | 14 | TRBV20-1 | many | CSARAAGVVQPQHF | TGCAGTGCTAGGGCAGCAGGGGTCGTTCAGCCCCAGCATTTT
TRBD2 | TRBJ2-5 | 17 | TRBV28 | many | CASSLVLAGRSQETQYF | TGTGCCAGCAGTTTAGTATTAGCGGGACGAAGCCAAGAGACCCAGTACTTC
- | TRBJ2-7 | 11 | TRBV6-5 | many | CASSYSHEQYF | TGTGCCAGCAGTTACTCACACGAGCAGTACTTC
- | TRBJ1-2 | 14 | TRBV5-1 | many | CASRQERGNYGYTF | TGCGCCAGCAGACAGGAACGGGGAAACTATGGCTACACCTTC
TRBD1 | TRBJ1-1 | 14 | TRBV5-1 | - | CASSGRTGVVEAFF | TGCGCCAGCAGCGGCCGGACAGGGGTGGTTGAAGCTTTCTTT
- | TRBJ2-1 | 14 | TRBV9 | medium-sized | CASSVEGLGYEQFF | TGTGCCAGCAGCGTGGAGGGTTTAGGATATGAGCAGTTCTTC
- | TRBJ2-1 | 16 | TRBV20-1 | many | CSARERGRSSYNEQFF | TGCAGTGCTAGAGAACGAGGGAGGAGCTCCTACAATGAGCAGTTCTTC
- | TRBJ2-7 | 13 | TRBV5-1 | medium-sized | CASSPGLGREQYF | TGCGCCAGCAGCCCGGGACTGGGACGCGAGCAGTACTTC
- | TRBJ1-1 | 13 | TRBV20-1 | medium-sized | CSAARGADTEAFF | TGCAGTGCCGCCCGGGGCGCCGACACTGAAGCTTTCTTT
TRBD2 | TRBJ2-1 | 13 | TRBV20-1 | many | CSAGTSGGGEQFF | TGCAGTGCCGGGACTAGCGGGGGGGGTGAGCAGTTCTTC
TRBD2 | TRBJ2-1 | 12 | TRBV10-3 | - | CAISVSSGQQFF | TGTGCCATCAGTGTATCTAGCGGGCAGCAGTTCTTC
- | TRBJ2-7 | 13 | TRBV6-5 | many | CASSYAESYEQYF | TGTGCCAGCAGTTACGCTGAGTCCTACGAGCAGTACTTC
TRBD2 | TRBJ2-7 | 15 | TRBV4-3 | large | CASSQDASGSYEQYF | TGCGCCAGCAGCCAAGACGCTAGCGGGAGTTACGAGCAGTACTTC
TRBD2 | TRBJ2-1 | 16 | TRBV5-1 | many | CASSLLSSGSANEQFF | TGCGCCAGCAGCTTGTTGTCTAGCGGGAGTGCAAATGAGCAGTTCTTC
TRBD2 | TRBJ2-7 | 12 | TRBV20-1 | many | CSAKGTSAEQYF | TGCAGTGCTAAGGGGACTAGCGCCGAGCAGTACTTC
- | TRBJ1-2 | 14 | TRBV7-2 | medium-sized | CASSSRVAGGGYTF | TGTGCCAGCAGCTCCCGGGTTGCGGGCGGGGGCTACACCTTC
TRBD2 | TRBJ2-1 | 11 | TRBV19 | many | CAEGLRNEQFF | TGTGCCGAGGGACTACGGAATGAGCAGTTCTTC
TRBD2 | TRBJ2-5 | 17 | TRBV7-2 | many | CASSFSLGSGRGETQYF | TGTGCCAGCAGCTTTAGTCTTGGTAGCGGGAGAGGGGAGACCCAGTACTTC
TRBD1 | TRBJ2-7 | 15 | TRBV6-2/TRBV6-3 | - | CASSYYRGQGDEQYF | TGTGCCAGCAGTTACTACAGGGGACAGGGGGACGAGCAGTACTTC
- | TRBJ2-2 | 16 | TRBV15 | few | CATRTSGLRYTGELFF | TGTGCCACCAGGACAAGTGGTCTTCGATACACCGGGGAGCTGTTTTTT
TRBD1 | TRBJ1-1 | 13 | TRBV12-3/TRBV12-4 | many | CASIPRQGYEAFF | TGTGCCAGCATCCCCCGACAGGGCTACGAAGCTTTCTTT
- | TRBJ2-2 | 15 | TRBV19 | few | CASSQAPGSTGELFF | TGTGCCAGTAGTCAAGCCCCGGGGTCCACCGGGGAGCTGTTTTTT
TRBD2 | TRBJ2-1 | 19 | TRBV7-8 | many | CASSLTGTSGLSSYNEQFF | TGTGCCAGCAGCCTCACCGGGACTAGCGGCCTCAGCTCCTACAATGAGCAGTTCTTC